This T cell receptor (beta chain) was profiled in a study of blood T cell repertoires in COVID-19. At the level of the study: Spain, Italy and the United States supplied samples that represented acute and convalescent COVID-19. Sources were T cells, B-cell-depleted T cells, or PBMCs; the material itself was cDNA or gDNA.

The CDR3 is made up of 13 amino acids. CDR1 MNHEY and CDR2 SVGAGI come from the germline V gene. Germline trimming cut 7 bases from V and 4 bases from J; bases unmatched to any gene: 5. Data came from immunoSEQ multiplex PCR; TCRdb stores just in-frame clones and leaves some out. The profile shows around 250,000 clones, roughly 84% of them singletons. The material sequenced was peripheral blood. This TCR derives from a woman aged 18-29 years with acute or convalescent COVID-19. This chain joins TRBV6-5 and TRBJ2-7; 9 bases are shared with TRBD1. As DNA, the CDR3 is TGTGCCAGCACCCCGGGACAGGGTTACGAGCAGTACTTC. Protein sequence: CASTPGQGYEQYF.